Sequencing of this T cell receptor beta chain was carried out in a study of blood T cell repertoires in COVID-19. About the research overall: The cDNA or gDNA used as material had been derived from T cells, B-cell-depleted T cells, or PBMCs.

Turning to this clone: At one end, the junction sequence differs from germline, possibly due to a read error.

Per the study methods: Nucleated cell number was recorded as an estimate derived from reference gene primer amplification. Sequencing used immunoSEQ multiplex PCR; TCRdb keeps in-frame clones, though not all of them. D and trimming come from the DNA, and the V and J calls and clone size come from that table. This sample yields roughly 200,000 clones, of which around 88% are seen a single time; around 9% belongs to the top ten. Participants spanned ages about 18 to 90 years and resided in about 25 US areas. Two negative PCRs, clearance, or symptom resolution were required of recovered Cohort 3 donors. The germline gives CDR1 LNHNV, CDR2 YYDKDF (reference sequence). This CDR3 is built from 14 residues.

The sequence derives from a woman aged 25 to 45 who had recovered from COVID-19. Material for sequencing was PBMCs or T cells enriched from blood (not recorded which). The chain uses TRBV15 and TRBJ1-3; 8 nucleotides agree with TRBD1. The CDR3, as DNA: TGTGCCACCACCAGACAGGGGAAAGGAAACACCATATATTTT. This translates into CATTRQGKGNTIYF.